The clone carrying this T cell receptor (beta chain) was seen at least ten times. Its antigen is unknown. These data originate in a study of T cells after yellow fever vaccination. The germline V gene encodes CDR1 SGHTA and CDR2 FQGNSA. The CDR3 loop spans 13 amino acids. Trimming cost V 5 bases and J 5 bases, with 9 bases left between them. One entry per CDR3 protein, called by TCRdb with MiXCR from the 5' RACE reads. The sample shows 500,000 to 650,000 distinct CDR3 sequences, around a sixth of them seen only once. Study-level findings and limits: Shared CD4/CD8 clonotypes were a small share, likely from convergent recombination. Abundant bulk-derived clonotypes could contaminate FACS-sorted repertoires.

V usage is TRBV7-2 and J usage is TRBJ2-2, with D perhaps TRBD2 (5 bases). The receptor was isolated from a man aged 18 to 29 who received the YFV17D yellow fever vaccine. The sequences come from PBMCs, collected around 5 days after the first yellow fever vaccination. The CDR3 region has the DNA TGTGCCAGCAGCGGAGCGGTGACCGGGGAGCTGTTTTTT. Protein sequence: CASSGAVTGELFF.